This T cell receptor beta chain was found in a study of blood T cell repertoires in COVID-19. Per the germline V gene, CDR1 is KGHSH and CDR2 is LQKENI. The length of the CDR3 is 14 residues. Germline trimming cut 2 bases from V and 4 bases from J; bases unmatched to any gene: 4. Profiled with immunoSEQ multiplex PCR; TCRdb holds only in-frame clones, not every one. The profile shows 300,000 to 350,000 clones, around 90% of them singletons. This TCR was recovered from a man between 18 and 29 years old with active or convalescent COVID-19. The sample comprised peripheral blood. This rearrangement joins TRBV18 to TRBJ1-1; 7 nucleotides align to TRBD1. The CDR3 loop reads CASSPGQESTEAFF. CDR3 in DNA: TGTGCCAGCTCACCAGGACAGGAAAGCACTGAAGCTTTCTTT.